This T cell receptor beta chain was recorded in a study of T-cell reconstitution after alpha-beta-depleted transplantation in children (dated by TCRdb to the mid-2010s). Broadly, across the study: The study quantitatively tracked T-cell immune reconstitution after TCRalphabeta/CD19-depleted allogeneic hematopoietic cell transplantation in children using TCR repertoire profiling. What the study reported, not specific to this receptor: The frequencies of hyperexpanded clones fell over the following months, and after one year, T-cell counts and TCRbeta diversity were mostly attributed to newly produced T cells. Apparently early alphabetaT-cell count recovery about two months after transplant reportedly relied on only several hundred rapidly expanded clones derived from non-depleted graft cells. The high TCRbeta diversity at day 60 in some patients was ascribed to recipient T cells and intrathymic progenitors that had survived conditioning.

This sample's treatment or condition label indicates: allogeneic hematopoietic cell transplantation with graft depleted of TCRalphabeta T cells and CD19 B cells. The transplant recipients were children given TCRalphabeta/CD19-depleted allogeneic hematopoietic cell grafts. Of note for this clonotype: It has no known antigen specificity. Base qualities are not recorded, but no much larger clone differs from it by a single base.

The library came from PCR. Sequencing relied on an Illumina HiSeq 2500. Molecular barcoding was employed in the preparation of TCR libraries, with unique molecular identifiers being used to normalize TCRbeta repertoire quantification. Using fastp at Q25 and MiXCR, TCRdb reprocessed the public reads and kept productive beta chains. Rows matching on CDR3 protein sequence are summarized as one entry with the most common DNA and genes. For this sample there are 200,000 to 250,000 distinct CDR3 sequences; approximately 8.4% appear just once. The ten largest clones take up roughly a third of the sample. Taken from cysteine to valine, the CDR3 has 12 residues. The retained sequence is limited to the CDR3, 36 bases, with the frame set at the first base. CDR1 and CDR2 (SGHVS, FQNEAQ) derive from the germline V gene. V and J are truncated by 3 bases and 3 bases respectively, leaving an intervening sequence of 6 bases.

Sequencing used PBMCs, mostly from graft donor cells, obtained 360 days after TCRalphabeta/CD19-depleted stem cell transplant. The receptor chain draws on TRBV7-8 and TRBJ2-7; the D gene remains uncertain. The TCR sequence derives from a male patient between 2 and 15 years old who had a stem cell transplant for acute myeloid leukemia, so the T cells may come from the graft donor. The DNA sequence is TGTGCCAGCAGCTTGTATTACTACGAGCAGTACGTC. It translates as CASSLYYYEQYV.